Reported below is one T cell receptor (beta chain). The antigen is not known. This specimen belongs to a study of metastatic and nonmetastatic thyroid tumors. Study-wide background: Samples came from malignant and benign thyroid patients, and repertoires were compared across blood and tumor or nodule tissue.

Prior to thyroid surgery, none of the patients had received any treatment. Study results and limitations: Compared with benign nodules, malignant thyroid tumors were reported to have significantly higher TCR beta diversity in both blood and tumor.

The germline CDR1 and CDR2 sequences are MNHEY and SVGEGT. The CDR3 runs to 15 residues. Trimming stripped 2 bases from V and 0 bases from J, with 5 bases between. TCRdb re-called the PCR reads through MiXCR. Of tens of thousands of clones detected, around a quarter appear once; the ten largest clones hold 13% to 15%. The chain couples TRBV6-2 or TRBV6-3 to TRBJ2-6, with unresolved D. The sample taken for sequencing was blood. The receptor's source is a female donor with papillary thyroid cancer or a benign thyroid nodule (not recorded which). Some clones in this sample may be carry-over from other donors' samples. The CDR3 coding sequence is TGTGCCAGCAGTTACGGGTTCTCTGGGGCCAACGTCCTGACTTTC. Protein product: CASSYGFSGANVLTF.